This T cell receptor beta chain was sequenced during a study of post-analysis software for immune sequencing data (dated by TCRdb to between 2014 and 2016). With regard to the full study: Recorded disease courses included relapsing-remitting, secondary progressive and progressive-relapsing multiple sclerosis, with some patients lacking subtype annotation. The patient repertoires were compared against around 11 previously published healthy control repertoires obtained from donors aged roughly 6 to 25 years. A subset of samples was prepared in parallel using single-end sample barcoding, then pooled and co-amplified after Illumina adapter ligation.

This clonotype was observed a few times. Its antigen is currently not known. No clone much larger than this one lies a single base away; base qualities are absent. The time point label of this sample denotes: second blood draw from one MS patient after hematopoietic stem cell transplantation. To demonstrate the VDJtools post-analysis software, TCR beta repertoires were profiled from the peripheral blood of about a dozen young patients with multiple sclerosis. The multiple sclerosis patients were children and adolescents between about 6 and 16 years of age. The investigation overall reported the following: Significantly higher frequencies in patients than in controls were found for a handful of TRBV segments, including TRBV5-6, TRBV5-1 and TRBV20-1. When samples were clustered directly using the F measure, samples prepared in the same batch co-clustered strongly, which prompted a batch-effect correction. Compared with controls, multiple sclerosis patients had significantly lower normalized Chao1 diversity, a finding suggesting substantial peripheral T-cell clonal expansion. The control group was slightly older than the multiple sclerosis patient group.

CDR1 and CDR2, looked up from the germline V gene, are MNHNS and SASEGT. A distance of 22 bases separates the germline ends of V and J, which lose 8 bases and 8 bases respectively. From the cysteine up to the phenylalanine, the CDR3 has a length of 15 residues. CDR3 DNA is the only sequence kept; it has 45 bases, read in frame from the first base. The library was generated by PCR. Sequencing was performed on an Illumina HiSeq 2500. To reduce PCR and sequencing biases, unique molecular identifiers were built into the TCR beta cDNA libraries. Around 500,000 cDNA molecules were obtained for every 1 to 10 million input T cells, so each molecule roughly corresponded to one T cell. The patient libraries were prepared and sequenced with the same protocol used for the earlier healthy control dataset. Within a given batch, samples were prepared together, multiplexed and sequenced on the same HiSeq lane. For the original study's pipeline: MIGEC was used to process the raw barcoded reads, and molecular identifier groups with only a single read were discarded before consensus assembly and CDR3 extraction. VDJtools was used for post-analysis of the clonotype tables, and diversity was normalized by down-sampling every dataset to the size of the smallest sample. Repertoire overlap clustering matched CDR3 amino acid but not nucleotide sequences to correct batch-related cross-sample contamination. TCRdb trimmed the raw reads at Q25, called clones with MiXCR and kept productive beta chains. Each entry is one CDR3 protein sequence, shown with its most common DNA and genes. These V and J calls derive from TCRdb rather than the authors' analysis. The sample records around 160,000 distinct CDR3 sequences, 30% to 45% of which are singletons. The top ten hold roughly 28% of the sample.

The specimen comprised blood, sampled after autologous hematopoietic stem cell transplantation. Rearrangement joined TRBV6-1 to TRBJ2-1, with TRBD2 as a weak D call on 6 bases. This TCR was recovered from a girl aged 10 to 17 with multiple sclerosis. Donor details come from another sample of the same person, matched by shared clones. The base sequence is TGTGCCAGCGGAAATAGCGGCCCCCTTAGGCATGAGCAGTTCTTC. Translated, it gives CASGNSGPLRHEQFF.